One and the same sample provided the 28 T cell receptor beta chains below, sequenced in a study of T cells in Graves' hyperthyroidism and ophthalmopathy. Using RNA transcripts as the source, TCR beta CDR3 regions were amplified. Researchers ran a first-round RT-PCR on the TCR CDR3 using the HTBI primer set. Each CDR3 protein is one row after TCRdb ran MiXCR on the multiplex PCR reads. Among 490,000 or so distinct CDR3 sequences listed, about 16% were seen once. Material for sequencing was blood. The receptors derive from a woman aged 30 to 39 with Graves' ophthalmopathy.

This sequence joins TRBV15 and TRBJ2-2; possible D gene TRBD1, 5 bases. Germline V gene lookup returns CDR1 LNHNV and CDR2 YYDKDF (reference sequence). CDR3 length: 16 residues. The germline V and J ends were trimmed by 5 bases and 4 bases, with 17 bases remaining between them. CDR3 sequence reads: CATSSVGARVTGELFF. CDR3 in DNA: TGTGCCACCAGCTCCGTAGGGGCACGAGTCACCGGGGAGCTGTTTTTT.

This clonotype showed up many times. This chain connects TRBV3-1 to TRBJ1-5; no clear D gene. The germline gives CDR1 LGHDT, CDR2 YNNKEL (reference sequence). CDR3 length: 14 residues. V dropped 1 base and J dropped 7 bases, with 11 bases sitting between them. CDR3 loop: CASSQAVGDQPQHF. The CDR3 bases are TGTGCCAGCAGCCAAGCCGTGGGCGACCAGCCCCAGCATTTT.

This chain links TRBV4-1 with TRBJ2-1; 8 bases are shared with TRBD1. The CDR3 contains 16 residues. CDR1 and CDR2 from the germline V gene are MGHRA and YSYEKL. The junction had 12 bases not matched to a gene; V was cut back by 3 bases and J by 8 bases. CDR3 bases: TGCGCCAGCAGCCACGAAAACAGGGGGATGAGCGATGAGCAGTTCTTC. It translates to CASSHENRGMSDEQFF.

This clonotype was counted at least ten times. This chain uses TRBV11-2 with TRBJ1-4; the D is unclear. V lost 5 bases and J lost 3, with 13 bases in between. Per the germline V gene, CDR1 is SGHAT and CDR2 is FQNNGV. The length of the CDR3 is 15 residues. The chain's CDR3 is CASSHGRGANEKLFF. In nucleotides, the CDR3 is TGTGCCAGCAGCCACGGACGAGGCGCTAATGAAAAACTGTTTTTT.

This clonotype was recorded a few times. V and J are TRBV4-2 and TRBJ2-5; TRBD2 might be the D (5 bases). The CDR3 extends over 16 amino acids. From germline, CDR1 is LGHNA and CDR2 YNFKEQ. Deletions cut 4 bases from V and 3 bases from J, with 18 bases between. In nucleotides, the CDR3 is TGTGCCAGCAGCCTTAACCCTCAAAGAGCGGAAGAGACCCAGTACTTC. Translated: CASSLNPQRAEETQYF.

The rearrangement uses TRBV7-3 and TRBJ2-1, with TRBD1 matching over 7 bases. This CDR3 is 15 amino acids long. Trimming cost V 6 bases and J 10 bases; bases outside gene matches: 15. Germline V gene data show CDR1 as SGHTA and CDR2 as FQGTGA. The CDR3 bases are TGTGCCAGCAGTCCCGACAGGGTGGTTAGGTACGAGCAGTTCTTC. Amino acid sequence: CASSPDRVVRYEQFF.

This clonotype occurred many times. V gene TRBV2 combines with J gene TRBJ2-5; TRBD1 matches at 10 bases. This CDR3 has 14 amino acids. Germline loops: CDR1 SNHLY, CDR2 FYNNEI. J gave up 4 bases and V 6 bases, and 5 bases lay outside the gene matches. DNA for the CDR3: TGTGCCAGCAGCTCCGGGACAGGGGCAGAGACCCAGTACTTC. Its protein product is CASSSGTGAETQYF.

This chain links TRBV5-5 with TRBJ1-1; TRBD1 is a possible D gene (5 bases). Germline CDR1 SGHKS, CDR2 YYEKEE (reference sequence). Deletions cut 2 bases from V and 5 bases from J, with 10 bases between. The CDR3 extends over 13 amino acids. CDR3 region: CASSFWGETEAFF. The CDR3 nucleotides are TGTGCCAGCAGCTTCTGGGGGGAGACTGAAGCTTTCTTT.

In its sample, this clonotype was seen once. This may stem from a read error, because a much larger clone lies one nucleotide away. The CDR3 does not close with the conserved phenylalanine or tryptophan, likely indicating a read error. J is TRBJ1-1 and V is TRBV5-1, with TRBD1 matching over 8 bases. Germline V gene sequence: CDR1 SGHRS, CDR2 YFSETQ. There are 14 residues in the CDR3. After removal of 3 bases from V and 3 bases from J, the junction contained 4 bases not matched to a gene. In nucleotides, the CDR3 is TGCGCCAGCAGCTACCTGGACAGGGACACTGAAGCTTTCTCT. Protein product: CASSYLDRDTEAFS.

The gene calls are TRBV7-9 and TRBJ2-1, with D perhaps matching TRBD1 (8 bases). V gave up 6 bases and J gave up 12 bases, with 21 bases separating them. CDR3 length: 14 amino acids. Germline V CDR1 and CDR2: SEHNR, FQNEAQ (reference sequence). In DNA form, the CDR3 reads TGTGCCAGCAGGTTAACAGGGGGGGACGGAGGGCAGTTCTTC. This codes for CASRLTGGDGGQFF.

This clonotype came up a few times. The chain is built from TRBV14 and TRBJ1-1; TRBD1 matches at 12 bases. Per germline, CDR1 SGHDN and CDR2 FVKESK. V shed 4 bases, J shed 3 bases, and the junction held 6 bases outside the gene matches. The CDR3 is 16 residues long. The CDR3 loop reads CASSPGDRGRDTEAFF. The CDR3 nucleotides are TGTGCCAGCAGCCCCGGGGACAGGGGGCGCGACACTGAAGCTTTCTTT.

This clonotype appeared a few times. The chain joins TRBV20-1 to TRBJ2-1; 14 bases fit TRBD2. The trim removed 3 bases at V and 3 bases at J, leaving 4 bases unmatched. Germline lookup yields CDR1 DFQATT and CDR2 SNEGSKA (reference sequence). The length of the CDR3 is 16 residues. The DNA for the CDR3 is TGCAGTGCTAGGGGACTAGCGGGAGTAGTCTACAATGAGCAGTTCTTC. Protein sequence: CSARGLAGVVYNEQFF.

This clonotype was counted between two and nine times. The J gene is TRBJ1-6, the V gene TRBV12-3 or TRBV12-4; unclear D gene. This CDR3 spans 17 amino acids. V lost 2 bases and J lost 1, with 12 bases in between. Written as DNA, the CDR3 is TGTGCCAGCAGTTTAAAGATCCGGGGTTCCTATAATTCACCCCTCCACTTT. This translates into CASSLKIRGSYNSPLHF.

The rearrangement links TRBV6-2 or TRBV6-3 to TRBJ2-7; 12 nucleotides line up with TRBD1. Germline CDR1 MNHEY, CDR2 SVGEGT. V dropped 0 bases and J dropped 7; count of bases not matched to a gene: 4. The CDR3 has 15 amino acids. The CDR3 DNA sequence: TGTGCCAGCAGTTACTCGGGACAGGGGGCGCGAGAGCAGTACTTC. This sequence encodes CASSYSGQGAREQYF.

This clonotype showed up many times. The chain joins TRBV13 to TRBJ2-7; the match to TRBD2 covers 14 bases. V gave up 5 bases and J gave up 2 bases; unmatched junction bases: 2. The V gene's germline CDR1 is PRHDT and CDR2 FYEKMQ (reference sequence). The CDR3 is 15 residues long. The CDR3 loop is CASSRLAGGTYEQYF. DNA of the CDR3: TGTGCCAGCAGCAGACTAGCGGGAGGGACCTACGAGCAGTACTTC. Using reference TRBV13 and TRBJ2-7 for the parts outside the CDR3, the full variable domain is AAGVIQSPRHLIKEKRETATLKCYPIPRHDTVYWYQQGPGQDPQFLISFYEKMQSDKGSIPDRFSAQQFSDYHSELNMSSLELGDSALYFCASSRLAGGTYEQYFGPGTRLTVT.

The chain has TRBV19 and TRBJ2-2; TRBD1 is a possible D gene (6 bases). The germline V gene has CDR1 LNHDA and CDR2 SQIVND (reference sequence). The CDR3 loop spans 14 amino acids. The CDR3 sequence is CATSRDTYTGELFF. In DNA, the CDR3 is TGTGCAACCTCCCGGGACACCTATACCGGGGAGCTGTTTTTT.

V and J are TRBV30 and TRBJ2-7; D is uncertain. V was clipped by 3 bases and J by 0 bases, with 9 bases between them. CDR3 length: 13 residues. The germline V gene has CDR1 GTSNPN and CDR2 SVGIG (reference sequence). CDR3 DNA sequence: TGTGCCTGGAGCACCGGGTCCTCCTACGAGCAGTACTTC. It specifies CAWSTGSSYEQYF.

There are many counts of this clonotype. The chain uses TRBV7-9 and TRBJ2-3; 7 bases align to TRBD2. This CDR3 is built from 17 residues. Germline-derived CDR1 and CDR2 are SEHNR and FQNEAQ (reference sequence). V gave up 5 bases and J gave up 1 base; unmatched junction bases: 12. The CDR3 is CASSPALAVLGTDTQYF. The CDR3 DNA is TGTGCCAGCAGCCCTGCCCTAGCGGTGTTGGGCACAGATACGCAGTATTTT.

V usage is TRBV6-1 and J usage is TRBJ1-1, with 7 positions matching TRBD1. Germline V CDR1 and CDR2: MNHNS, SASEGT. Trimming cost V 6 bases and J 0 bases; bases outside gene matches: 7. CDR3 length equals 15 residues. Written as DNA, the CDR3 is TGTGCCAGCAGACTCACGGGACAGATGAACACTGAAGCTTTCTTT. Translating gives CASRLTGQMNTEAFF.

The J gene is TRBJ1-5, the V gene TRBV12-3 or TRBV12-4, with a possible D match to TRBD1 (6 bases). The V end lost 5 bases, the J end lost 4 bases, and 21 bases lay between the germline ends. The CDR3 has 17 amino acids. In DNA, the CDR3 is TGTGCCAGCAGTCCACACACGGTGGGGACAACTAATCAGCCCCAGCATTTT. It is translated as CASSPHTVGTTNQPQHF.

The chain recombines TRBV6-2 or TRBV6-3 with TRBJ1-5, with 10 bases that match TRBD1. The CDR3 is 19 amino acids. The junction had 11 bases not matched to a gene; V was cut back by 2 bases and J by 1 base. The germline V gene encodes CDR1 MNHEY and CDR2 SVGEGT. In DNA, the CDR3 is TGTGCCAGCAGTTACCGATTGGGGACAGGGGTTTTAAGCAATCAGCCCCAGCATTTT. Encoded protein: CASSYRLGTGVLSNQPQHF.

Worth noting for this clonotype: Relative to the germline gene, one junction end is altered; a read error may explain this. The chain has TRBV30 and TRBJ2-5, with D uncertain. The CDR3 contains 13 residues. Germline V gene lookup returns CDR1 GTSNPN and CDR2 SVGIG (reference sequence). CDR3 region: CAWSVPGGRLAHF. In DNA, the CDR3 is TGTGCCTGGAGTGTACCTGGCGGTCGACTGGCGCACTTC.

The table lists this clonotype with many counts. The J gene is TRBJ1-5, the V gene TRBV20-1, with no clear D. Trimming removed 4 bases from V and 0 bases from J, with 7 bases in between. This CDR3 contains 13 residues. Germline CDR1 DFQATT, CDR2 SNEGSKA (reference sequence). The CDR3 DNA reads TGCAGTGCTATGGGCGATAGCAATCAGCCCCAGCATTTT. It specifies CSAMGDSNQPQHF.

Turning to this clonotype: A read error may explain this, as a much larger clone is one base away. The V and J genes are TRBV28 and TRBJ2-1; the D is unclear. The tail of the sequence fits TRBJ2-7 better, so the J call may be wrong. Germline V lookup: CDR1 MDHEN, CDR2 SYDVKM. This CDR3 contains 12 residues. Here the CDR3 reads CASSRTYNEQYF. CDR3 DNA: TGTGCCAGCAGTCGGACCTACAATGAGCAGTACTTC.

Note on this clonotype: This may come from a read error, since a much larger clone is one base off. V and J are TRBV20-1 and TRBJ2-3; 9 bases fit TRBD2. The V and J ends lost 1 base and 2 bases, in that order; junction bases with no gene match: 4. The germline V gene has CDR1 DFQATT and CDR2 SNEGSKA (reference sequence). The CDR3 is made up of 15 amino acids. The CDR3 nucleotides are TGCAGTGCTAGAGGACTAGCGGAAGTCACAGATACGCAGTATTTT. Protein sequence: CSARGLAEVTDTQYF.

The sample holds a few counts of this clonotype. CDR3 protein: CASSPLPYETGKNYGYTF. CDR3 in DNA: TGTGCCAGCAGTCCCCTACCTTACGAGACAGGGAAAAACTATGGCTACACCTTC. The chain employs TRBV27 and TRBJ1-2; TRBD1 agrees at 7 bases. J lost 2 bases, V lost 5 bases, and 17 bases had no gene match. The germline V gene encodes CDR1 MNHEY and CDR2 SMNVEV (reference sequence). There are 18 residues in the CDR3.

The chain is built from TRBV12-3 or TRBV12-4 and TRBJ1-4, with D uncertain. Trimming stripped 10 bases from V and 4 bases from J, with 13 bases between. The CDR3 has 13 amino acids. The CDR3 sequence: CATSDVYNEKLFF. The CDR3 bases are TGTGCCACCTCGGACGTATATAATGAAAAACTGTTTTTT.

This clonotype was seen a few times. The chain recombines TRBV5-1 with TRBJ1-2; 8 bases match TRBD1. The CDR3 spans 17 residues. V shed 2 bases, J shed 3 bases, and the junction held 12 bases outside the gene matches. CDR1 is SGHRS, CDR2 YFSETQ, per germline. CDR3 sequence: CASSFGAGQGGDYGYTF. DNA of the CDR3: TGCGCCAGCAGCTTTGGGGCTGGACAGGGCGGAGACTATGGCTACACCTTC.